A single sample gave rise to the 9 T cell receptor beta chains below, sequenced in a study of shared clonotypes between healthy human individuals. TCRdb's copy holds only in-frame clones and misses some; the assay was immunoSEQ multiplex PCR. Among more than 1.2 million clones listed, just under 99% were seen once. The sequencing sample was made of naive CD4+ T cells sorted from blood. Regarding subset: CD45RA+ positively selected. These receptor sequences come from a man under 40 in good health.

V and J are TRBV27 and TRBJ1-5; 7 bases fit TRBD1. With V trimmed by 2 bases and J by 6 bases, 4 bases remained unmatched. The germline V gene encodes CDR1 MNHEY and CDR2 SMNVEV (reference sequence). The CDR3 is 14 amino acids. The CDR3 loop is CASSLIGGSQPQHF. CDR3 sequence (DNA): TGTGCCAGCAGTTTAATAGGGGGCAGTCAGCCCCAGCATTTT.

This chain links TRBV27 with TRBJ2-3, with 10 bases matching TRBD2. CDR3 length: 16 amino acids. From germline, CDR1 is MNHEY and CDR2 SMNVEV (reference sequence). Trimming at V came to 4 bases and at J to 5 bases, leaving 9 bases not matched to a gene. The CDR3 DNA is TGTGCCAGCAGTTCTCCCCTCAGACTAGCGGGAGATACGCAGTATTTT. It encodes CASSSPLRLAGDTQYF.

This chain connects TRBV11-3 to TRBJ1-1, with D unclear. V was cut by 2 bases and J by 0 bases, with 4 bases left in between. The CDR3 is 13 amino acids. The germline gives CDR1 SGHNT, CDR2 YENEEA. The CDR3 coding sequence is TGTGCCAGCAGCTTACAACTGAACACTGAAGCTTTCTTT. This gives the protein CASSLQLNTEAFF.

This rearrangement joins TRBV11-2 to TRBJ1-1; unclear D gene. Deletions cut 6 bases from V and 3 bases from J, with 14 bases between. The CDR3 has 14 residues. Per the germline V gene, CDR1 is SGHAT and CDR2 is FQNNGV. The CDR3 reads CASSLLLGYTEAFF. The CDR3 nucleotides read TGTGCCAGCAGTTTACTTTTAGGATACACTGAAGCTTTCTTT.

This rearrangement joins TRBV19 to TRBJ2-2; 7 bases fit TRBD2. Germline V gene data show CDR1 as LNHDA and CDR2 as SQIVND (reference sequence). The CDR3 has 14 residues. V was pared by 6 bases and J by 4 bases, with 5 bases of the junction left unmatched. The CDR3 nucleotides are TGTGCCAGTAGCCGGGGGGACCTCACCGGGGAGCTGTTTTTT. Translation: CASSRGDLTGELFF.

The gene calls are TRBV29-1 and TRBJ2-7; D uncertain. This CDR3 is built from 13 residues. Germline-derived CDR1 and CDR2 are SQVTM and ANQGSEA. The germline V and J ends were trimmed by 2 bases and 0 bases, with 8 bases remaining between them. CDR3 DNA: TGCAGCGTTGAATCCGCATACTCCTACGAGCAGTACTTC. It specifies CSVESAYSYEQYF.

The CDR3 reads CASSRRPNEQFF. The CDR3 DNA reads as TGTGCCAGCAGCCGCCGGCCAAATGAGCAGTTCTTC. The rearrangement links TRBV5-4 to TRBJ2-1; D gene ambiguous. V lost 4 bases, J lost 7 bases, and 9 bases lay in between. Germline V gene sequence: CDR1 SGHNT, CDR2 YYREEE (reference sequence). The CDR3 runs to 12 residues.

The J gene is TRBJ1-1, the V gene TRBV18; a possible D gene is TRBD1 (6 bases). CDR1 is KGHSH, CDR2 LQKENI, per germline. V lost 5 bases and J 0 bases, leaving 10 bases between the germline ends. This CDR3 region has 14 residues. CDR3 sequence: CASSRTGMNTEAFF. For the CDR3, the DNA is TGTGCCAGCTCAAGAACAGGGATGAACACTGAAGCTTTCTTT.

The chain is built from TRBV5-8 and TRBJ1-5; the D gene is possibly TRBD1 (5 bases). Germline V lookup: CDR1 SGHTS, CDR2 YDEGEE. The CDR3 sequence is 15 residues long. With 3 bases removed from V and 1 base from J, the gap between germline ends came to 11 bases. CDR3 sequence (DNA): TGTGCCAGCAGCTCCTTGGGACGGAGCAATCAGCCCCAGCATTTT. Amino acids: CASSSLGRSNQPQHF. Supplemented by reference TRBV5-8 and TRBJ1-5, the full variable domain reads EAGVTQSPTHLIKTRGQQATLRCSPISGHTSVYWYQQALGLGLQFLLWYDEGEERNRGNFPPRFSGRQFPNYSSELNVNALELEDSALYLCASSSLGRSNQPQHFGDGTRLSIL.